This entry features one T cell receptor (beta chain) sequence. Its target is unknown. There are 14 residues in the CDR3. Trimming took 5 bases from V and 0 from J, leaving 11 bases between them. Germline CDR1 reads SGHRS; CDR2 reads YFSETQ. Method: immunoSEQ multiplex PCR; TCRdb's copy keeps in-frame clones and lacks some. The table lists more than 95,000 clones, about 90% of them singletons. This entry comes from a study of T cell responses to AZD1222 COVID-19 vaccine. Background on the study: Pooling was applied to second doses at about 4 or about 12 weeks. Study observations and caveats: Sampled repertoires all dated from after the peak T cell response. Close to half of all spike-specific TCRs reportedly target regions of the variants that are unmutated. Females made up more of the donors, who were largely white British, and clonal diversity may have come out too low.

The sequenced sample was peripheral blood, obtained on day 0 of AZD1222 vaccination. The origin of this receptor is an adult in good health. The chain joins TRBV5-1 to TRBJ1-2; D may be TRBD1 (6 bases). This chain's CDR3 is CASRLQGTNYGYTF. CDR3 in DNA: TGCGCCAGCAGGCTTCAGGGGACTAACTATGGCTACACCTTC.